These 3 T cell receptor beta chains originate from one sample sequenced in a study of T cell responses to AZD1222 COVID-19 vaccine. Repertoires were generated with immunoSEQ multiplex PCR, while TCRdb's copy carries only in-frame clones and drops some. The table has around 200,000 clones, 80% to 90% seen once. The sequenced sample was peripheral blood, obtained on day 0 of AZD1222 vaccination. The receptors derive from an adult in good health.

The gene calls are TRBV6-2 or TRBV6-3 and TRBJ1-3; D not resolved. Germline assignment: CDR1 MNHEY and CDR2 SVGEGT. The CDR3 extends over 19 amino acids. The ends were cut back, 2 bases at V and 1 base at J, with 21 bases in the middle. The CDR3 sequence: CASSYVIAWEIGSGNTIYF. The DNA for the CDR3 is TGTGCCAGCAGTTACGTCATCGCTTGGGAAATAGGATCTGGAAACACCATATATTTT.

This clone was counted between two and nine times. The chain carries TRBV7-6 and TRBJ1-4; D is undetermined. The CDR3 totals 15 residues. Deletions cut 2 bases from V and 0 bases from J, with 7 bases between. Germline loops: CDR1 SGHVS, CDR2 FNYEAQ. CDR3 amino acids: CASSLFVTTNEKLFF. The CDR3 DNA reads TGTGCCAGCAGCTTATTCGTAACAACTAATGAAAAACTGTTTTTT. The full variable domain, completed using reference TRBV7-6 and TRBJ1-4, is GAGVSQSPRYKVTKRGQDVALRCDPISGHVSLYWYRQALGQGPEFLTYFNYEAQQDKSGLPNDRFSAERPEGSISTLTIQRTEQRDSAMYRCASSLFVTTNEKLFFGSGTQLSVL.

CDR3 residues: CASSIPQINTEAFF. The CDR3 bases are TGTGCCAGTAGTATCCCCCAGATTAACACTGAAGCTTTCTTT. V is TRBV19 and J is TRBJ1-1, with no clear D. Germline CDR1 reads LNHDA; CDR2 reads SQIVND (reference sequence). The length of the CDR3 is 14 residues. Trimming removed 3 bases at V and 2 bases at J, with 10 bases between.